The next 12 T cell receptor beta chains were all read from a single sample in a study of CD8+ T cells in alopecia areata. The authors extracted RNA and reverse transcribed it into cDNA as the sequencing template. Assay used: immunoSEQ multiplex PCR; TCRdb lists only in-frame clones, some missing. Of around 100,000 clones listed, approximately 54% are singletons. Stated treatment: oral pan-JAK inhibitor, 5-10 mg twice daily. Sequenced material: CD8+ T cells sorted from blood, taken at week 24, from a patient treated with tofacitinib. The receptors derive from a human donor with alopecia areata.

This sequence joins TRBV5-1 and TRBJ2-7; the D call may be TRBD1 or TRBD2 (5 bases each). V lost 4 bases, J lost 2 bases, and 16 bases lay in between. The CDR3 totals 15 residues. Germline V gives CDR1 SGHRS, CDR2 YFSETQ. The CDR3 nucleotides read TGCGCCAGCAGCCGTACGGGGCAGGGCACCTACGAGCAGTACTTC. Encoded protein: CASSRTGQGTYEQYF.

V and J are TRBV18 and TRBJ2-7; TRBD1 aligns across 9 bases. The CDR3 sequence is 14 residues long. The germline gives CDR1 KGHSH, CDR2 LQKENI. V dropped 6 bases and J dropped 10; count of bases not matched to a gene: 13. The CDR3 bases are TGTGCCAGCTCCCCAAGACAGGGGGGATTAGGACAGTACTTC. Its translation is CASSPRQGGLGQYF.

This clone was counted a single time. This chain uses TRBV30 with TRBJ2-7, with D tentatively TRBD1 or TRBD2 (5 bases each). Looked up from germline, CDR1 is GTSNPN and CDR2 is SVGIG (reference sequence). This CDR3 contains 14 residues. The V gene lost 0 bases and the J gene lost 0 bases, with 9 bases spanning the gap. The CDR3 protein is CAWSVRDGSYEQYF. The CDR3, as DNA: TGTGCCTGGAGTGTAAGGGACGGCTCCTACGAGCAGTACTTC.

The V and J genes are TRBV5-6 and TRBJ1-6; D gene uncertain. Between the trimmed V and J ends, which lost 1 base and 6 bases, there was a span of 11 bases. The germline CDR1 and CDR2 sequences are SGHDT and YYEEEE. This CDR3 is built from 15 residues. The CDR3 is CASSLSVSRNSPLHF. The CDR3, as DNA: TGTGCCAGCAGCTTGTCGGTCAGCCGTAATTCACCCCTCCACTTT. The variable domain in full, with the rest retrieved from reference TRBV5-6 and TRBJ1-6, is DAGVTQSPTHLIKTRGQQVTLRCSPKSGHDTVSWYQQALGQGPQFIFQYYEEEERQRGNFPDRFSGHQFPNYSSELNVNALLLGDSALYLCASSLSVSRNSPLHFGNGTRLTVT.

Only one count was recorded for this clone. V gene TRBV11-2 combines with J gene TRBJ2-7; possible D gene TRBD1, 7 bases. This CDR3 has 18 amino acids. Germline V gene lookup returns CDR1 SGHAT and CDR2 FQNNGV. V shed 5 bases and J shed 3 bases, with 26 bases lying between them. This chain's CDR3 is CASSPLGRAGGGHYEQYF. The CDR3 DNA is TGTGCCAGCAGCCCTTTGGGCCGGGCAGGGGGAGGACACTACGAGCAGTACTTC.

This clone was seen a few times. The chain carries TRBV7-6 and TRBJ1-1, with D unclear. The CDR3 length is 19 residues. V lost 5 bases and J lost 5, with 30 bases in between. Germline V gene sequence: CDR1 SGHVS, CDR2 FNYEAQ. CDR3 residues: CASSVSMGVLLELGTEAFF. The CDR3 DNA sequence: TGTGCCAGCAGCGTTAGCATGGGTGTTCTATTAGAGTTGGGGACTGAAGCTTTCTTT.

J is TRBJ2-1 and V is TRBV4-2; 8 bases are shared with TRBD2. The CDR3 runs to 15 residues. The germline gives CDR1 LGHNA, CDR2 YNFKEQ. The V and J ends lost 2 bases and 5 bases, in that order; junction bases with no gene match: 5. The CDR3 loop reads CASSQSGTRDNEQFF. Written as DNA, the CDR3 is TGTGCCAGCAGCCAATCTGGGACTAGAGACAATGAGCAGTTCTTC.

The chain recombines TRBV5-1 with TRBJ2-5; 12 bases line up with TRBD2. J gave up 3 bases and V 3 bases, and 0 bases lay outside the gene matches. Germline assignment: CDR1 SGHRS and CDR2 YFSETQ. CDR3 length: 14 residues. CDR3 region: CASSWTSGEETQYF. The CDR3 DNA sequence: TGCGCCAGCAGCTGGACTAGCGGGGAAGAGACCCAGTACTTC.

The V gene is TRBV4-1, the J gene TRBJ1-1; 10 nucleotides match TRBD1. Germline lookup yields CDR1 MGHRA and CDR2 YSYEKL. V lost 3 bases and J lost 5; bases outside the gene matches: 6. The CDR3 totals 15 residues. CDR3: CASSQGRTGGTEAFF. The CDR3 DNA follows: TGCGCCAGCAGCCAGGGGAGGACAGGGGGTACTGAAGCTTTCTTT.

This clone has a handful of counts. The rearrangement links TRBV5-6 to TRBJ2-7; 9 bases are shared with TRBD1. CDR3 length equals 13 residues. Trimming removed 3 bases from V and 7 bases from J; junction bases left unmatched: 5. The germline gives CDR1 SGHDT, CDR2 YYEEEE. DNA of the CDR3: TGTGCCAGCAGCTGGACAGGGGCGTGGGAGCAGTACTTC. It is translated as CASSWTGAWEQYF.

This chain connects TRBV29-1 to TRBJ1-2; 8 bases fit TRBD1. This CDR3 is 14 amino acids long. V gave up 6 bases and J gave up 1 base; unmatched junction bases: 7. CDR1 SQVTM and CDR2 ANQGSEA come from the germline V gene. The CDR3 DNA reads TGCAGCGTCACTGGACAGGGTTTTAACTATGGCTACACCTTC. Translating it yields CSVTGQGFNYGYTF. Full variable domain (missing parts from reference TRBV29-1 and TRBJ1-2): SAVISQKPSRDICQRGTSLTIQCQVDSQVTMMFWYRQQPGQSLTLIATANQGSEATYESGFVIDKFPISRPNLTFSTLTVSNMSPEDSSIYLCSVTGQGFNYGYTFGSGTRLTVV.

There are many counts of this clone. The chain joins TRBV27 to TRBJ1-6; TRBD1 might be the D (6 bases). Germline V gene data show CDR1 as MNHEY and CDR2 as SMNVEV (reference sequence). The CDR3 loop spans 14 amino acids. Trimming removed 3 bases at V and 5 bases at J, with 8 bases between. CDR3 region: CASSLYRDNSPLHF. CDR3 in DNA: TGTGCCAGCAGTTTGTACAGGGATAATTCACCCCTCCACTTT.